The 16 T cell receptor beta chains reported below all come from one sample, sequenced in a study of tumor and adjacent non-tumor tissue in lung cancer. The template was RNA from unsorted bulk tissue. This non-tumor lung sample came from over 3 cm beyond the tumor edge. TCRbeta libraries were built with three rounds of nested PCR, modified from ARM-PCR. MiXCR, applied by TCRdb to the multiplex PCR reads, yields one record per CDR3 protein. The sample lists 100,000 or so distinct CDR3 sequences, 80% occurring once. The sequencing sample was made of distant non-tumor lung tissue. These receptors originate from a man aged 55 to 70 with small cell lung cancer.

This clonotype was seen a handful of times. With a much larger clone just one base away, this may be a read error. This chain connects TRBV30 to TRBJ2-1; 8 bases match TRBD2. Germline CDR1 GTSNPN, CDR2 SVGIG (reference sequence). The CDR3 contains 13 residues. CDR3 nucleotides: TGTGCCTGGAGTACCGGGGGGGAGGCTAGGAAGCTCTTC. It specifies CAWSTGGEARKLF.

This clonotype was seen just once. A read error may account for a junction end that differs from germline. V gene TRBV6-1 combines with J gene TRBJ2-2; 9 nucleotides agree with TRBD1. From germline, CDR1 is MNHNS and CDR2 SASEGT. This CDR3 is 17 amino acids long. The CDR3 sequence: CVSSTPRGQGSIGELFF. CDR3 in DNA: TGTGTCAGCAGTACCCCCCGGGGACAGGGTAGCATCGGGGAGCTATTTTTT.

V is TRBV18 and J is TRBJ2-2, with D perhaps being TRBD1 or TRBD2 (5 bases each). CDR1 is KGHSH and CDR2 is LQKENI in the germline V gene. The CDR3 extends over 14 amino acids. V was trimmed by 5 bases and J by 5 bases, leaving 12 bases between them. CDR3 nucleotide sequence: TGTGCCAGCTCATTCGGGACGCCGACCGGGGAGCTGTTTTTT. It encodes CASSFGTPTGELFF.

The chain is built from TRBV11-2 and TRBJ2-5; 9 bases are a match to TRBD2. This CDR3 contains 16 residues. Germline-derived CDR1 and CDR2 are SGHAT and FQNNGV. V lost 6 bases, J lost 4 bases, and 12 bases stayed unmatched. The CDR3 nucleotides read TGTGCCAGCAGTCTTGCCCAGGGACTAGCATTAGAGACCCAGTACTTC. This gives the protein CASSLAQGLALETQYF.

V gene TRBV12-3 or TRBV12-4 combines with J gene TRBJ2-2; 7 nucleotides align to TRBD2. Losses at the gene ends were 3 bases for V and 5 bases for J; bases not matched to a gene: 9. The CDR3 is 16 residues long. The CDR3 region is CASSFWRGSRTGELFF. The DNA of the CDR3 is TGTGCCAGCAGTTTTTGGCGGGGGTCGAGGACCGGGGAGCTGTTTTTT.

CDR3 loop: CSLGTGRGYEAFF. As DNA, the CDR3 is TGCAGCCTCGGGACAGGGAGAGGGTATGAAGCTTTCTTT. The rearrangement uses TRBV29-1 and TRBJ1-1, with 9 bases lining up with TRBD1. The CDR3 contains 13 residues. The J segment lost 7 bases and the V segment lost 8 bases, leaving 11 bases of the junction unmatched. The germline CDR1 and CDR2 sequences are SQVTM and ANQGSEA.

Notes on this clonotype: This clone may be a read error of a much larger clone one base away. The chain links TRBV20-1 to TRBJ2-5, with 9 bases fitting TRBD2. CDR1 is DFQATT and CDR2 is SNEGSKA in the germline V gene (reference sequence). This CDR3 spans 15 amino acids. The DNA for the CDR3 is TGCAGTGCTAGGCTGACTAGCGGAGGGGGAGAGAGCCAGTACTTC. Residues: CSARLTSGGGESQYF.

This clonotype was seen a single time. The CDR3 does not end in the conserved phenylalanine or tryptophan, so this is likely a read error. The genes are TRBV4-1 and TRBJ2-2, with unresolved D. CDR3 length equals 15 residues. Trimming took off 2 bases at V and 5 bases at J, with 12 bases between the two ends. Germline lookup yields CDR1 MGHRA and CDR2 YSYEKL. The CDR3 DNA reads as TGCGCCAGCAGCCAATTCGGAGCCAATACCGGGGAGCTGTTTTAT. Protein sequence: CASSQFGANTGELFY.

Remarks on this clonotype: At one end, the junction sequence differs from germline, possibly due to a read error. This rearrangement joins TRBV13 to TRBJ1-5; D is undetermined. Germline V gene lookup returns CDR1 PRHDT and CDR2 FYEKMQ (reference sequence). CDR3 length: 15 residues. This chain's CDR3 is CANSLGTDSNQPQHF. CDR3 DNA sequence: TGTGCCAACAGCTTAGGTACAGATAGTAATCAGCCCCAGCATTTT.

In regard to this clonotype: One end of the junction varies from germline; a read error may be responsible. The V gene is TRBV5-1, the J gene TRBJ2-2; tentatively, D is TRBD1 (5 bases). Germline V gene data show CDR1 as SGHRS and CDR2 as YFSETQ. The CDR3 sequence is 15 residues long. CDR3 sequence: CASTLIGVGTRELFF. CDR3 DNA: TGTGCCAGCACCCTGATAGGGGTCGGCACCAGGGAGCTGTTTTTT.

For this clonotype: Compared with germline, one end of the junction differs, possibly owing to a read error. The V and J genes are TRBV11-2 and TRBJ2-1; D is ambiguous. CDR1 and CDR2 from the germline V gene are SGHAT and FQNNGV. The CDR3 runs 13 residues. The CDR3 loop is CASNFMAAAIVIF. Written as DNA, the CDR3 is TGCGCCAGCAATTTTATGGCGGCGGCCATAGTGATCTTC. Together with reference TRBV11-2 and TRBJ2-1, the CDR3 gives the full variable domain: EAGVAQSPRYKIIEKRQSVAFWCNPISGHATLYWYQQILGQGPKLLIQFQNNGVVDDSQLPKDRFSAERLKGVDSTLKIQPAKLEDSAVYLCASNFMAAAIVIFGPGTRLTVL.

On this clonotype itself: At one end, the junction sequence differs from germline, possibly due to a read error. CDR3 region: CASNRQGIDGEPFF. Here the CDR3 DNA reads TGTGCCAGCAATAGACAGGGGATCGACGGGGAGCCGTTTTTT. The V call is TRBV12-3 or TRBV12-4, the J call TRBJ2-2, with 8 bases that match TRBD1. This CDR3 is 14 amino acids long.

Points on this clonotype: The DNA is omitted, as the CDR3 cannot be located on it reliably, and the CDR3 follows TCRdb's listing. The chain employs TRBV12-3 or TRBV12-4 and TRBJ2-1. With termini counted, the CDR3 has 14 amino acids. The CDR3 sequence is CASSTSTPYNERFF.

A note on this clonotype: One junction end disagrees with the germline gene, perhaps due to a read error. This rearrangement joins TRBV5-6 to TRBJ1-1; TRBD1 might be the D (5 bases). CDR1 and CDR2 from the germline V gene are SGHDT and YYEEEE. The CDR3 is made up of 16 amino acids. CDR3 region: CASSLASRTSNTEVFF. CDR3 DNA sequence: TGTGCCAGCAGCTTGGCCTCCAGGACATCGAACACTGAAGTTTTCTTT.

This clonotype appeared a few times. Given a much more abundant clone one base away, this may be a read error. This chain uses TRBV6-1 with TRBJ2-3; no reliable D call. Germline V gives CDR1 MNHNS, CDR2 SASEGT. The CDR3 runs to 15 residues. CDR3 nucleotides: TGTGCCAGCAGTGTCAGCACCGGGCTTACTGATACGCGGTATTTT. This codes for CASSVSTGLTDTRYF.

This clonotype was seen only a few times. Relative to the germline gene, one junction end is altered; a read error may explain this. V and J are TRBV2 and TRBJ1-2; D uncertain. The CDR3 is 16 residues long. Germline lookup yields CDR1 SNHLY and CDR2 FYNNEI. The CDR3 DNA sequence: TGTGCCAGCTGTGATAAAGGTGCTCAAGCTAACTATGGCTACACCTTC. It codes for CASCDKGAQANYGYTF.